Presented here are 6 T cell receptor beta chains from one specimen sequenced in a study of blood T cell repertoires in COVID-19. Clones were sequenced by immunoSEQ multiplex PCR, and TCRdb holds only the in-frame ones, with some missing. The sample holds approximately 210,000 clones, about 89% seen once. Sequences were obtained from peripheral blood. These TCRs come from a middle-aged woman with acute or convalescent COVID-19.

This chain connects TRBV2 to TRBJ1-3; 10 bases fit TRBD1. The germline V gene encodes CDR1 SNHLY and CDR2 FYNNEI. Trimming cost V 6 bases and J 0 bases; bases outside gene matches: 5. The CDR3 is 16 amino acids. The chain's CDR3 is CASRTGGTSSGNTIYF. CDR3 in DNA: TGTGCCAGCAGGACAGGGGGCACTTCCTCTGGAAACACCATATATTTT.

The V call is TRBV5-5, the J call TRBJ1-1; 7 bases fit TRBD1. Germline V gives CDR1 SGHKS, CDR2 YYEKEE (reference sequence). The CDR3 is made up of 16 amino acids. The trim removed 4 bases at V and 4 bases at J, leaving 13 bases unmatched. CDR3 DNA: TGTGCCAGCAGCGGAAAACAGGGGTCCTGGGGCACTGAAGCTTTCTTT. Translation: CASSGKQGSWGTEAFF.

The chain is built from TRBV25-1 and TRBJ2-6; 9 bases align to TRBD1. Unmatched junction bases numbered 12, after V lost 3 bases and J lost 12 bases. The CDR3 totals 16 residues. Germline lookup yields CDR1 MGHDK and CDR2 SYGVNS. The CDR3 DNA reads as TGTGCCAGCAGTGACTACTATACCGGGACAGGGTTCGTCCTGACTTTC. Translation gives CASSDYYTGTGFVLTF.

The rearrangement joins TRBV19 to TRBJ2-5; D is possibly TRBD1 (6 bases). From germline, CDR1 is LNHDA and CDR2 SQIVND (reference sequence). The CDR3 is 15 residues long. Trimming removed 3 bases at V and 4 bases at J, with 15 bases between. CDR3: CASSISQVQGETQYF. The CDR3 DNA sequence: TGTGCCAGTAGTATTAGCCAGGTACAGGGAGAGACCCAGTACTTC. Drawing the rest from reference TRBV19 and TRBJ2-5, the complete variable domain is DGGITQSPKYLFRKEGQNVTLSCEQNLNHDAMYWYRQDPGQGLRLIYYSQIVNDFQKGDIAEGYSVSREKKESFPLTVTSAQKNPTAFYLCASSISQVQGETQYFGPGTRLLVL.

V gene TRBV7-9 combines with J gene TRBJ1-2; tentative D call: TRBD1 (6 bases). CDR3 length: 16 residues. CDR1 and CDR2 (germline): SEHNR, FQNEAQ (reference sequence). The ends were cut back, 5 bases at V and 4 bases at J, with 20 bases in the middle. The DNA of the CDR3 is TGTGCCAGCAGCCTGACAGGTGAAGGGACCGGCTATGGCTACACCTTC. Its protein is CASSLTGEGTGYGYTF.

Here the CDR3 DNA reads TGTGCCAGCAGCTCGCGGACTGGAAACACCATATATTTT. Translating gives CASSSRTGNTIYF. The chain combines TRBV11-3 with TRBJ1-3; no clear D. The V and J ends lost 4 bases and 2 bases respectively, with 6 bases between them. Per germline, CDR1 SGHNT and CDR2 YENEEA. This CDR3 has 13 residues.